The entry below describes one T cell receptor (beta chain). This sample was included in a study of tumor-infiltrating lymphocytes in oesophageal squamous cell carcinoma. TCRdb passed the PCR reads through MiXCR, listing each CDR3 protein once. The sample consists of some 18,000 distinct CDR3 sequences, roughly two fifths of them appearing once. This clonotype was obtained from a female donor with esophageal squamous cell carcinoma. The specimen sequenced was normal esophageal tissue next to the tumor.

This CDR3 is CASSLAGGGALGNEQYF. In DNA form, the CDR3 reads TGTGCCAGCAGCTTAGCGGGGGGCGGGGCGTTGGGAAATGAGCAGTACTTC. The chain carries TRBV7-6 and TRBJ2-5; D might be TRBD1 or TRBD2, each matching 6 bases. Germline V gene lookup returns CDR1 SGHVS and CDR2 FNYEAQ. V was shortened by 0 bases and J by 11 bases, with 25 bases between the two germline ends. The CDR3 consists of 17 residues.